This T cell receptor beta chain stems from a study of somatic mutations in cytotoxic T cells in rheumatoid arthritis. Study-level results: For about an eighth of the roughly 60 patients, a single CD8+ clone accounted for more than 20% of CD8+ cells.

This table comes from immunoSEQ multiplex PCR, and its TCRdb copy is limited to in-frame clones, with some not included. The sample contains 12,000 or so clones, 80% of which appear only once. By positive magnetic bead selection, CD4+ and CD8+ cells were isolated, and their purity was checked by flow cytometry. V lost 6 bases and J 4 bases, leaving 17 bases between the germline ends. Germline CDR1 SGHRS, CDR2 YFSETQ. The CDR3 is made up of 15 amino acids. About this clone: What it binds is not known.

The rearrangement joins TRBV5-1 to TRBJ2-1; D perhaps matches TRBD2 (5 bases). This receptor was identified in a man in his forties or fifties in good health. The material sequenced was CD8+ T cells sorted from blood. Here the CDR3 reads CASTDPTTGYNEQFF. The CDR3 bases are TGCGCCAGCACCGACCCGACTACGGGGTACAATGAGCAGTTCTTC.